This entry lists 17 T cell receptor beta chains sequenced from one sample in a study of blood T cell repertoires in COVID-19 (TCRdb year 2020). The library was produced with the immunoSEQ multiplex PCR assay. TCRdb obtained this table from immuneACCESS and retained in-frame rearrangements with V and J assigned. These tables miss some clones; where compared with another copy, unresolved V genes account for less than half of the shortfall, and the remainder is unexplained. This sample holds roughly 100,000 clones; 84% were observed only once. The ten largest account for roughly 13% of the sample. Input material: peripheral blood. These receptors came from a woman in her sixties or seventies with acute or convalescent COVID-19.

This chain uses TRBV3-1 (or the pseudogene TRBV3-2) with TRBJ2-1; D possibly matches TRBD1 or TRBD2 (6 bases each). The V end was cut by 5 bases, the J end by 7 bases, with 21 bases between. Per the germline V gene, CDR1 is LGHDT and CDR2 is YNNKEL (reference sequence). The CDR3 is made up of 16 amino acids. The CDR3 region has the DNA TGTGCCAGCAGCAAAGGGAGGAGCGGAAGGGGGAATGAGCAGTTCTTC. Its translation is CASSKGRSGRGNEQFF.

The genes are TRBV10-3 and TRBJ1-2, with D maybe TRBD1 (6 bases). Germline V gene data show CDR1 as ENHRY and CDR2 as SYGVKD. This CDR3 is 14 amino acids long. The germline V and J ends were trimmed by 10 bases and 4 bases, with 19 bases remaining between them. The DNA for the CDR3 is TGTGCCACTTCCGGGACAACCTCGGGCTATGGCTACACCTTC. Amino acids: CATSGTTSGYGYTF.

The rearrangement joins TRBV5-1 to TRBJ2-7; possibly TRBD1 for D (6 bases). The CDR3 has 14 amino acids. Germline lookup yields CDR1 SGHRS and CDR2 YFSETQ. Trimming cost V 0 bases and J 2 bases, with 9 bases left between them. Written as DNA, the CDR3 is TGCGCCAGCAGCTTGGGGACAGATACCTACGAGCAGTACTTC. Its protein is CASSLGTDTYEQYF.

The chain links TRBV5-1 to TRBJ2-5; 13 bases map to TRBD2. V shed 4 bases, J shed 5 bases, and the junction held 8 bases outside the gene matches. The CDR3 runs 16 residues. Germline V gene data show CDR1 as SGHRS and CDR2 as YFSETQ. The CDR3 sequence is CASSLLAGGPEETQYF. The CDR3 DNA reads TGCGCCAGCAGCCTACTAGCGGGGGGGCCGGAGGAGACCCAGTACTTC.

The chain carries TRBV10-3 and TRBJ1-2; possibly TRBD1 for D (5 bases). V was cut by 1 base and J by 2 bases, with 14 bases left in between. This CDR3 has 16 amino acids. Germline V CDR1 and CDR2: ENHRY, SYGVKD. The CDR3 nucleotides read TGTGCCATCAGTGAGTGGGGGAGGGTAAAGAACTATGGCTACACCTTC. It translates to CAISEWGRVKNYGYTF.

In this sample, this clone turned up once. This chain joins TRBV6-5 and TRBJ1-4, with D perhaps matching TRBD1 (5 bases). The germline CDR1 and CDR2 sequences are MNHEY and SVGAGI. CDR3 length equals 13 residues. Trimming took off 10 bases at V and 3 bases at J, with 12 bases between the two ends. CDR3 sequence reads: CATTRGANEKLFF. The CDR3 DNA follows: TGTGCCACCACACGGGGGGCTAATGAAAAACTGTTTTTT.

This rearrangement joins TRBV19 to TRBJ1-2; 11 nucleotides line up with TRBD1. The length of the CDR3 is 14 residues. Germline V gene lookup returns CDR1 LNHDA and CDR2 SQIVND (reference sequence). With V trimmed by 7 bases and J by 7 bases, 8 bases remained unmatched. CDR3 nucleotides: TGTGCCAGTAACCCGTGGGGGACAGGGGGTGGCTACACCTTC. Translated: CASNPWGTGGGYTF.

The gene calls are TRBV3-1 (or the pseudogene TRBV3-2) and TRBJ1-1, with D perhaps matching TRBD1 (5 bases). The CDR3 sequence is 14 residues long. Germline V gives CDR1 LGHDT, CDR2 YNNKEL (reference sequence). Trimming pared 1 base from V and 1 base from J, leaving 7 bases between. CDR3 protein: CASSQAGPNTEAFF. The CDR3 region has the DNA TGTGCCAGCAGCCAAGCAGGGCCGAACACTGAAGCTTTCTTT.

The rearrangement joins TRBV27 to TRBJ2-2, with a weak D call TRBD1 (5 bases). The CDR3 is 14 amino acids. Trimming stripped 1 base from V and 6 bases from J, with 9 bases between. In germline, CDR1 is MNHEY, CDR2 SMNVEV (reference sequence). CDR3 sequence: CASSLLGEPGELFF. DNA of the CDR3: TGTGCCAGCAGTTTATTAGGGGAACCCGGGGAGCTGTTTTTT.

This chain links TRBV5-6 with TRBJ1-2; 9 bases are a match to TRBD1. This CDR3 has 15 residues. Trimming at V came to 4 bases and at J to 4 bases, leaving 8 bases not matched to a gene. The germline gives CDR1 SGHDT, CDR2 YYEEEE. For the CDR3, the DNA is TGTGCCAGCAGCCGGGGGGACAGGGCCGTCTATGGCTACACCTTC. It yields the protein CASSRGDRAVYGYTF.

This clone came up once. This chain joins TRBV18 and TRBJ2-7; 7 nucleotides align to TRBD1. Germline V gene data show CDR1 as KGHSH and CDR2 as LQKENI. V lost 6 bases and J lost 2; bases outside the gene matches: 7. The CDR3 has 14 residues. The CDR3 loop is CASSPDRVPYEQYF. The CDR3 DNA is TGTGCCAGCTCCCCCGACAGGGTGCCCTACGAGCAGTACTTC.

The chain employs TRBV9 and TRBJ2-7, with TRBD2 identical over 10 bases. CDR1 SGDLS and CDR2 YYNGEE come from the germline V gene. V was clipped by 2 bases and J by 6 bases; unmatched bases: 11. This CDR3 has 16 residues. This CDR3 is CASSVSLAGVGSEQYF. The CDR3 DNA reads as TGTGCCAGCAGCGTGTCCCTAGCGGGAGTGGGGTCCGAGCAGTACTTC.

V is TRBV3-1 (or the pseudogene TRBV3-2) and J is TRBJ1-1, with unresolved D. In germline, CDR1 is LGHDT, CDR2 YNNKEL (reference sequence). The V and J ends lost 3 bases and 8 bases respectively, with 10 bases between them. This CDR3 is 12 amino acids long. CDR3: CASSHLSGEAFF. CDR3 nucleotides: TGTGCCAGCAGCCATTTATCCGGGGAAGCTTTCTTT.

The chain couples TRBV2 to TRBJ2-5; 13 bases are shared with TRBD2. The germline CDR1 and CDR2 sequences are SNHLY and FYNNEI. Germline trimming cut 6 bases from V and 9 bases from J; bases unmatched to any gene: 10. The CDR3 contains 15 residues. Here the CDR3 DNA reads TGTGCCAGCAGGGCAGGACTAGCGGGGGCCCGGGCCCAGTACTTC. Protein sequence: CASRAGLAGARAQYF.

The rearrangement uses TRBV5-1 and TRBJ1-2; 7 bases are a match to TRBD1. The CDR3 totals 14 residues. Germline-derived CDR1 and CDR2 are SGHRS and YFSETQ. V shed 5 bases and J 5 bases; nucleotides not matched to a gene: 9. The DNA of the CDR3 is TGCGCCAGCAGAACAGGGACAGCGCTATATGGCTACACCTTC. Translation gives CASRTGTALYGYTF.

The V call is TRBV7-7, the J call TRBJ2-3, with D unresolved. Germline V gene data show CDR1 as SSHAT and CDR2 as FNYEAQ (reference sequence). This CDR3 is built from 13 residues. The V end was cut by 1 base, the J end by 6 bases, with 8 bases between. CDR3 in DNA: TGTGCCAGCAGCTTAGTGAGAACCGATACGCAGTATTTT. It codes for CASSLVRTDTQYF.

J is TRBJ1-5 and V is TRBV6-6, with unresolved D. The V and J ends lost 2 bases and 2 bases respectively, with 13 bases between them. This CDR3 is 16 amino acids long. Germline CDR1 MNHNY, CDR2 SVGAGI (reference sequence). CDR3: CASSYPPRRGNQPQHF. In DNA, the CDR3 is TGTGCCAGCAGTTACCCCCCCCGGAGGGGCAATCAGCCCCAGCATTTT.